This TCR beta chain was sequenced during a study of persistence of HIV-infected CD4 T cells. The immunoSEQ assay was version 4, run in survey mode. Some clones are missing from TCRdb's copy, which holds only in-frame ones; the method was immunoSEQ multiplex PCR. The sample yields around 45,000 clones, about 89% seen once. The CDR3 extends over 13 amino acids. Trimming removed 4 bases from V and 4 bases from J, with 9 bases in between. On this clone itself: Its antigen remains unidentified.

Cells were stimulated nonspecifically with anti-CD3/anti-CD28 magnetic beads. Sorting selected CD4+ T cells upregulating both CD40 ligand and CD69. This receptor was taken from an adult man with HIV who was CMV-seropositive. Sample: CD4+ T cells sorted from PBMCs after approximately 18-hour stimulation, taken from a patient who received antiretroviral therapy. V and J are TRBV12-3 or TRBV12-4 and TRBJ2-3; a possible D gene is TRBD1 (5 bases). In nucleotides, the CDR3 is TGTGCCAGCAGTTCAGACAGTTCAGATACGCAGTATTTT. This translates into CASSSDSSDTQYF.